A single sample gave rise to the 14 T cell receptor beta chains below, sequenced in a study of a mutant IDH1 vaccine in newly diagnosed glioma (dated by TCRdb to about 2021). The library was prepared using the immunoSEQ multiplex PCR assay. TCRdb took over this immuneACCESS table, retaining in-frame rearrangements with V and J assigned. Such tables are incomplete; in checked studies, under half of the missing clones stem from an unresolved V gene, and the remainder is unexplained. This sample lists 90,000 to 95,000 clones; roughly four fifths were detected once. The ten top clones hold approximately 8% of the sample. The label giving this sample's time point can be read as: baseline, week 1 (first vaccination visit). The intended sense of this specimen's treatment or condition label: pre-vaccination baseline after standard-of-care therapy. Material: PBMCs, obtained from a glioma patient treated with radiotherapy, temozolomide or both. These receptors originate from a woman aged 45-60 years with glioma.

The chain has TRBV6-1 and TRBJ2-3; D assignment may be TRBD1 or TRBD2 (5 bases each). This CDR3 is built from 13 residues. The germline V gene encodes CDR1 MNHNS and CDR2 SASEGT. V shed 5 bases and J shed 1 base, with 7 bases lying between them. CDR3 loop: CASSLGGTDTQYF. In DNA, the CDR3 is TGTGCCAGCAGTCTGGGGGGCACAGATACGCAGTATTTT.

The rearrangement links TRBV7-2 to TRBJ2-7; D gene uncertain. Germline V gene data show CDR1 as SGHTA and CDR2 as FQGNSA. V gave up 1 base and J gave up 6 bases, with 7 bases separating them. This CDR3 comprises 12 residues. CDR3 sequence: CASSLDRREQYF. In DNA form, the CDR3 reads TGTGCCAGCAGCTTAGACCGTCGCGAGCAGTACTTC. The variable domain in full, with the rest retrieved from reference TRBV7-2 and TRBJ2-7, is GAGVSQSPSNKVTEKGKDVELRCDPISGHTALYWYRQSLGQGLEFLIYFQGNSAPDKSGLPSDRFSAERTGGSVSTLTIQRTQQEDSAVYLCASSLDRREQYFGPGTRLTVT.

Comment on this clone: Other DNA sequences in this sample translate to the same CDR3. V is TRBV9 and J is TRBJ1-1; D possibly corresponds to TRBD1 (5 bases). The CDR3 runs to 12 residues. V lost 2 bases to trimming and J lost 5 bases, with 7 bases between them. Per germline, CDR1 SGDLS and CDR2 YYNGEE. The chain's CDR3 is CASSVGGTEAFF. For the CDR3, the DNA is TGTGCCAGCAGCGTGGGGGGGACTGAAGCTTTCTTT.

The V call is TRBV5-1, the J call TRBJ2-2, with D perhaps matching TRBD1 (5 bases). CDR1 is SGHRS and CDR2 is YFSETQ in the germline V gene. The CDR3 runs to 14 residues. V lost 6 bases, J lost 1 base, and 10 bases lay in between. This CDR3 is CASKTQGNTGELFF. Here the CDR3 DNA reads TGCGCCAGCAAAACCCAGGGGAACACCGGGGAGCTGTTTTTT. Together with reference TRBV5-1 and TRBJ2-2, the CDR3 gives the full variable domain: KAGVTQTPRYLIKTRGQQVTLSCSPISGHRSVSWYQQTPGQGLQFLFEYFSETQRNKGNFPGRFSGRQFSNSRSEMNVSTLELGDSALYLCASKTQGNTGELFFGEGSRLTVL.

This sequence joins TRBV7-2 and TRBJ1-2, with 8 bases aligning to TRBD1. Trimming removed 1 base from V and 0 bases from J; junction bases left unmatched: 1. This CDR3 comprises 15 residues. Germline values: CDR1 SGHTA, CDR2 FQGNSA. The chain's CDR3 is CASSLEDRANYGYTF. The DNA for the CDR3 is TGTGCCAGCAGCTTAGAGGACAGGGCTAACTATGGCTACACCTTC.

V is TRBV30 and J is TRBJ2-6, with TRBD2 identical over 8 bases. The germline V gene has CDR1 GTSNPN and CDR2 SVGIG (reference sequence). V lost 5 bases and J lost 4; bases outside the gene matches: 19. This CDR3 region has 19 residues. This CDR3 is CAWSRHRTSSTRGANVLTF. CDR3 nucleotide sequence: TGTGCCTGGTCTAGACACCGGACTAGCAGCACGCGAGGGGCCAACGTCCTGACTTTC.

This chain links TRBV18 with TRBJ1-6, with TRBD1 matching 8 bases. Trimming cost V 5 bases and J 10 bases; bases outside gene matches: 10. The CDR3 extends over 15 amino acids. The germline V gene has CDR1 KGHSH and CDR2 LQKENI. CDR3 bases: TGTGCCAGCTCAAACCAGGGGGCTGGGGGATCACCCCTCCACTTT. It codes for CASSNQGAGGSPLHF.

The CDR3 reads CASSLKGEGTEAFF. CDR3 DNA sequence: TGTGCCAGCAGCTTAAAGGGGGAGGGCACTGAAGCTTTCTTT. The chain is built from TRBV7-6 and TRBJ1-1; possibly TRBD1 for D (6 bases). Trimming stripped 2 bases from V and 4 bases from J, with 11 bases between. The CDR3 runs 14 residues. Per the germline V gene, CDR1 is SGHVS and CDR2 is FNYEAQ.

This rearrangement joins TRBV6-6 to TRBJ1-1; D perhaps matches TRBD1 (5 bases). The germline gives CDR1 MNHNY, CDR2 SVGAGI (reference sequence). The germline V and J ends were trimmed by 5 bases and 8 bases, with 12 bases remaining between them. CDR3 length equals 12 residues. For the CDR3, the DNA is TGTGCCAGCAGTATTCAGGGAAACGAAGCTTTCTTT. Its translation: CASSIQGNEAFF.

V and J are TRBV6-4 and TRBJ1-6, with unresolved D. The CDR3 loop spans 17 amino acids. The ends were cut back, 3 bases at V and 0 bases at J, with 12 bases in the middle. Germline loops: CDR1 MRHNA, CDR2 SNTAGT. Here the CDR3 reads CASSENNQSSYNSPLHF. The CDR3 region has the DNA TGTGCCAGCAGTGAAAACAACCAGAGCTCCTATAATTCACCCCTCCACTTT.

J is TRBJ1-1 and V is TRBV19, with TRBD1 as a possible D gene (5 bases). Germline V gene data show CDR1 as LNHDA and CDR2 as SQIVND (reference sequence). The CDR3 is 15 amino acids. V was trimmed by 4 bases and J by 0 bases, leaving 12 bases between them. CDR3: CASSTIGHMNTEAFF. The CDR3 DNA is TGTGCCAGTAGTACGATTGGACACATGAACACTGAAGCTTTCTTT. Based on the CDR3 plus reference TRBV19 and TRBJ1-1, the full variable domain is DGGITQSPKYLFRKEGQNVTLSCEQNLNHDAMYWYRQDPGQGLRLIYYSQIVNDFQKGDIAEGYSVSREKKESFPLTVTSAQKNPTAFYLCASSTIGHMNTEAFFGQGTRLTVV.

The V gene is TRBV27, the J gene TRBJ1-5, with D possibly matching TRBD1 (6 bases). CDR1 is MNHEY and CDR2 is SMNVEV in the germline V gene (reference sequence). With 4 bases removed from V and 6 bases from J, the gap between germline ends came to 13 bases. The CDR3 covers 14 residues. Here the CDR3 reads CASSSQGVAQPQHF. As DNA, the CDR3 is TGTGCCAGCAGTTCACAGGGAGTGGCTCAGCCCCAGCATTTT.

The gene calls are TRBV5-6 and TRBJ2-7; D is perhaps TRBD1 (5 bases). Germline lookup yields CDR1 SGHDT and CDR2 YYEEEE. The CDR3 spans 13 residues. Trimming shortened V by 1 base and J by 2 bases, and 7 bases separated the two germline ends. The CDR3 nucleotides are TGTGCCAGCAGCTTGCCAGGGACCTACGAGCAGTACTTC. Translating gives CASSLPGTYEQYF.

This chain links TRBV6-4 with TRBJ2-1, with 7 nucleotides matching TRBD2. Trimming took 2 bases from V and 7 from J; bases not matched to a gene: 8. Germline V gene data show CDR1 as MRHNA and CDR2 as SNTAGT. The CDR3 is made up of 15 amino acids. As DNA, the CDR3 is TGTGCCAGCAGTGACCAAACGGGGGGTTGGAATGAGCAGTTCTTC. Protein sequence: CASSDQTGGWNEQFF.